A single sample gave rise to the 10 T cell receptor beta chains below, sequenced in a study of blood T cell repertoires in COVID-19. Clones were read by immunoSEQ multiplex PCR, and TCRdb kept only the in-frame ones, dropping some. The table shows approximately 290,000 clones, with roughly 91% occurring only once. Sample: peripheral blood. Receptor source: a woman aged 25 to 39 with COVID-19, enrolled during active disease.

CDR3 region: CASSLHRGNYNSPLHF. DNA for the CDR3: TGTGCCAGCAGCTTACACAGGGGGAACTATAATTCACCCCTCCACTTT. The chain carries TRBV11-2 and TRBJ1-6; 8 nucleotides align to TRBD1. Germline-derived CDR1 and CDR2 are SGHAT and FQNNGV. The CDR3 spans 16 residues. V lost 2 bases, J lost 3 bases, and 3 bases stayed unmatched.

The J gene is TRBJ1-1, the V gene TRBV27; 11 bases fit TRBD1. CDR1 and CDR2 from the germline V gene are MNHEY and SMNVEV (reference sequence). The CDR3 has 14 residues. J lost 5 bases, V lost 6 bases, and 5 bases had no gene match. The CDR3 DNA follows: TGTGCCAGCAGGGAGGACAGGGGGCTTACTGAAGCTTTCTTT. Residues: CASREDRGLTEAFF.

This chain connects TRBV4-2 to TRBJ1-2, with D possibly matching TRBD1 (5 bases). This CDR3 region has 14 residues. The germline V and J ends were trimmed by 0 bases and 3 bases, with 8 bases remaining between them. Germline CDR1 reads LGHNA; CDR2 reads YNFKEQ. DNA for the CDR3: TGTGCCAGCAGCCAAGAGGCGGGGGACTATGGCTACACCTTC. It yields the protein CASSQEAGDYGYTF.

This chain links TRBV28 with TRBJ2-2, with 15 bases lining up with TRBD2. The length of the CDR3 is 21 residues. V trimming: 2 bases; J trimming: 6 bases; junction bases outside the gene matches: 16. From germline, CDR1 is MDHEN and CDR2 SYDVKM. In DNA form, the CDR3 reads TGTGCCAGCAGTTTAACCCGGGCTTGGACTAGCGGGGGGGCCAACGCCGGGGAGCTGTTTTTT. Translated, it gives CASSLTRAWTSGGANAGELFF.

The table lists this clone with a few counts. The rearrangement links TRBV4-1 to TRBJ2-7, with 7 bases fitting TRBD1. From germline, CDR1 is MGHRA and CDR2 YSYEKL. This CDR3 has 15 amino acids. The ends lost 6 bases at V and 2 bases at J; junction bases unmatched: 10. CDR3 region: CASSKTRDRAYEQYF. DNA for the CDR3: TGCGCCAGCAGTAAAACACGGGACAGAGCCTACGAGCAGTACTTC.

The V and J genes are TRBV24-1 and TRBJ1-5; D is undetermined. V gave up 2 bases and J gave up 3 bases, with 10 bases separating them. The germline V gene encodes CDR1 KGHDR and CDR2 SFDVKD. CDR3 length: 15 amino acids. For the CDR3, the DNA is TGTGCCACCAGTGATTCGGGGAGGAACAATCAGCCCCAGCATTTT. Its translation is CATSDSGRNNQPQHF.

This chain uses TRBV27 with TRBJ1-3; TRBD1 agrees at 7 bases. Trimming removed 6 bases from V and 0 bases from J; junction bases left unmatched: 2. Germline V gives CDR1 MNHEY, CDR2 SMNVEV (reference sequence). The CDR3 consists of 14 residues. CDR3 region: CASRGTVSGNTIYF. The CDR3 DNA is TGTGCCAGCAGGGGGACAGTCTCTGGAAACACCATATATTTT.

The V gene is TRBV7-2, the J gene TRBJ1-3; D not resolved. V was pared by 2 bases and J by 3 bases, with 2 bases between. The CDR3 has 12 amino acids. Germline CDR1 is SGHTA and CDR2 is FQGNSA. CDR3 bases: TGTGCCAGCAGCTTACGTGGAAACACCATATATTTT. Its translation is CASSLRGNTIYF.

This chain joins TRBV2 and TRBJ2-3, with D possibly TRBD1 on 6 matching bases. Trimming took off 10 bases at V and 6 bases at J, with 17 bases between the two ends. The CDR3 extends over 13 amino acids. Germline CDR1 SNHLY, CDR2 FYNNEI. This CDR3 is CATGLGAVDTQYF. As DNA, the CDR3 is TGTGCCACGGGCCTGGGGGCCGTGGATACGCAGTATTTT. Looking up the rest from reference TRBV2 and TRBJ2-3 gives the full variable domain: EPEVTQTPSHQVTQMGQEVILRCVPISNHLYFYWYRQILGQKVEFLVSFYNNEISEKSEIFDDQFSVERPDGSNFTLKIRSTKLEDSAMYFCATGLGAVDTQYFGPGTRLTVL.

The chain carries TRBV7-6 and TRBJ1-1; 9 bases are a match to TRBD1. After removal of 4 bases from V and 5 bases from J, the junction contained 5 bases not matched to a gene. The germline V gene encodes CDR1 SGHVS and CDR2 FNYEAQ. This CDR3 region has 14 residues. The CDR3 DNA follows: TGTGCCAGCAGCTCGACAGGGGGACGAACTGAAGCTTTCTTT. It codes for CASSSTGGRTEAFF.